This T cell receptor beta chain is drawn from a study of blood T cell repertoires in COVID-19. About the study: COVID-19 samples from acute and convalescent phases originated in the United States, Italy and Spain. Nucleic acid was either cDNA or gDNA, and it came from T cells, B-cell-depleted T cells, or PBMCs.

Authors' analysis steps: Estimation of nucleated cell counts relied on the amplification of reference gene primers. Measured with immunoSEQ multiplex PCR; TCRdb has only the in-frame clones, and not every one. Clone size and the V and J calls come from that table; the DNA yielded D and trimming. Seen here are roughly 100,000 clones, approximately 85% observed once, and the top ten hold 2.1%. Per the germline V gene, CDR1 is SGHDN and CDR2 is FVKESK. Trimming cost V 3 bases and J 0 bases; bases outside gene matches: 6. The CDR3 contains 17 residues. The chain links TRBV14 to TRBJ1-3; 9 nucleotides align to TRBD1. Sequencing was carried out using peripheral blood. The receptor comes from a human donor in a cohort sampled during active COVID-19. The CDR3 loop reads CASSQDRGLGSGNTIYF. As DNA, the CDR3 is TGTGCCAGCAGCCAGGACAGGGGATTGGGCTCTGGAAACACCATATATTTT.